These 2 T cell receptor beta chains originate from one sample sequenced in a study of T cell repertoires in cytomegalovirus infection. Via MiXCR, TCRdb re-called the reads, giving one row per CDR3 protein. The repertoire holds 250,000 or so distinct CDR3 sequences, with over 15% as singletons. The sample comprised CD8+ T cells from PBMCs. The receptors shown here come from a human donor in good health (CMV status not recorded). Some clones in this sample may be carry-over from other donors' samples.

The genes are TRBV3-1 and TRBJ1-1; D is perhaps TRBD1 (5 bases). This CDR3 has 17 amino acids. Between the trimmed V and J ends, which lost 1 base and 1 base, there was a span of 16 bases. Looked up from germline, CDR1 is LGHDT and CDR2 is YNNKEL (reference sequence). The CDR3: CASSQVWRGLENTEAFF. In nucleotides, the CDR3 is TGTGCCAGCAGCCAAGTTTGGCGGGGACTAGAGAACACTGAAGCTTTCTTT.

This clonotype was seen more than once but under ten times. The chain links TRBV28 to TRBJ1-1, with TRBD1 matching 7 bases. J lost 2 bases, V lost 4 bases, and 4 bases had no gene match. The CDR3 runs 14 residues. The germline CDR1 and CDR2 sequences are MDHEN and SYDVKM. CDR3 bases: TGTGCCAGCAGTTCTCGACAGGGCAACACTGAAGCTTTCTTT. Translated: CASSSRQGNTEAFF.